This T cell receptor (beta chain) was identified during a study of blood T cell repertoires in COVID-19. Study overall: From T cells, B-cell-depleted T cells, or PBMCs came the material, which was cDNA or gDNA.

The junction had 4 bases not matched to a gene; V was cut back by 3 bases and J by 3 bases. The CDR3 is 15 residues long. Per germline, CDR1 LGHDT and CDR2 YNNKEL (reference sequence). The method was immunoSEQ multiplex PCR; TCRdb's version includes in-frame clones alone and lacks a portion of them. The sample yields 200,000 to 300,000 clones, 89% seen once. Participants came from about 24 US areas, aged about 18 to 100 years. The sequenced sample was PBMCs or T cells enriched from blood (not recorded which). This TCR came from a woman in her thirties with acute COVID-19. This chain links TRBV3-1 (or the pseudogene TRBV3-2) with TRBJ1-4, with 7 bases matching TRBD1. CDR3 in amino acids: CASSHNRGPNEKLFF. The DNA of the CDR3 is TGTGCCAGCAGCCACAACAGGGGCCCTAATGAAAAACTGTTTTTT.